The present T cell receptor beta chain was sequenced within a study of shared clonotypes between healthy human individuals. Across the whole study: Donors, aged 18 to 49, were a couple of women and three men.

Study results and caveats: Sorted-subset sequencing, rarefaction showed, was incomplete despite large depth. Only blood samples were collected, and tissue repertoires likely differ.

CD45RO-negative, CCR7-positively selected cells formed the naive CD8 fraction, excluding terminally differentiated effector memory CD45RA+ cells. Healthy HIV-negative adults without recent acute infections or vaccinations served as donors. The length of the CDR3 is 19 residues. V was clipped by 5 bases and J by 8 bases; unmatched bases: 17. Germline CDR1 is MDHEN and CDR2 is SYDVKM. Assay: immunoSEQ multiplex PCR; the TCRdb copy retains only in-frame clones and omits some. The top ten hold nearly 25% of the sample, which has some 740,000 clones, around 93% seen once. This clone has a single count. Its antigen is unidentified.

The chain has TRBV28 and TRBJ2-1; 14 bases line up with TRBD2. Specimen: naive CD8+ T cells sorted from blood. The receptor was derived from a man aged 25 to 45 in good health. The CDR3 nucleotides are TGTGCCAGCAGTCTACTAATCCCGGAGACTAGCGGGAGGGTTGATGAGCAGTTCTTC. This codes for CASSLLIPETSGRVDEQFF.